This is a list of T cell receptor beta chains from one sample in a study of cytomegalovirus exposure and HLA in healthy donors. This table comes from immunoSEQ multiplex PCR, and its TCRdb copy is limited to in-frame clones, with some not included. The sample lists 54,000 or so clones; around 50% were seen once. Input material: PBMCs. Every receptor here comes from a human donor in good health. Both conserved end residues are part of each CDR3. D genes are given only for firm matches.

v_gene	j_gene	d_gene	CDR3aa
TRBV4-3	TRBJ1-4	-	CASSQAEGASTNEKLFF
TRBV4-3	TRBJ1-1	-	CASSHGQNTEAFF
TRBV2	TRBJ1-1	TRBD1	CASSWTGSDTEAFF
TRBV30	TRBJ1-6	-	CAWSDKGNNSPLHF
TRBV4-1	TRBJ2-1	TRBD2	CASRPSLAANEQFF
TRBV2	TRBJ1-2	TRBD1	CASSYLPAPGQGIGYTF
TRBV6-5	TRBJ2-7	TRBD1	CASSYRGGQLDEQYF
TRBV9	TRBJ1-5	-	CASSDPLFQYNQPQHF
TRBV19	TRBJ1-6	TRBD1	CASKRQGVNSPLHF
TRBV9	TRBJ2-2	-	CASSVQGLRGIRTGELFF
TRBV5-1	TRBJ2-7	-	CASSLVVQPYEQYF
TRBV13	TRBJ1-2	-	CASSPRAGANGYTF
TRBV7-2	TRBJ1-1	-	CASSSYPREDTEAFF
TRBV9	TRBJ1-6	-	CASSSRTVSYNSPLHF
TRBV21-1	TRBJ1-5	-	CASSSPRWGRDQPQHF
TRBV7-2	TRBJ1-4	-	CASSLAWGQGEKLFF
TRBV5-6	TRBJ1-2	-	CASSLVSGRAAGRNGYTF
TRBV18	TRBJ2-2	-	CASSPMSRGSVTGELFF
TRBV5-4	TRBJ2-1	TRBD1	CASSLSRGLGFF
TRBV9	TRBJ1-4	-	CASSLGRAATNEKLFF
TRBV4-2	TRBJ1-1	-	CASSQDRRGWTEAFF
TRBV5-1	TRBJ2-7	TRBD1	CASSLWDRGLDEQYF
TRBV19	TRBJ1-1	-	CASSLLNRVNTEAFF
TRBV11-2	TRBJ2-2	-	CASSLDERDTGELFF
TRBV6-5	TRBJ1-2	-	CACAEGSYGYTF
TRBV5-1	TRBJ2-2	TRBD1	CASSADRANTGELFF
TRBV27	TRBJ2-2	-	CASSLGQNTGELFF
TRBV7-9	TRBJ2-7	TRBD2	CASSLGFSGGPDYEQYF
TRBV7-7	TRBJ2-5	TRBD1	CASSLDRGREQYF
TRBV2	TRBJ2-7	TRBD1	CASSEPPGQGSHEQYF
TRBV2	TRBJ1-6	-	CASMGQGSYNSPLHF
TRBV30	TRBJ1-2	-	CAWSVRGIIHYGYPF
TRBV2	-	-	CASRSRSSSYEQYF
TRBV6-5	TRBJ1-1	-	CASRLTGNTEAFF
TRBV30	TRBJ2-3	TRBD1	CAESMGTGGRPTQYF
TRBV19	TRBJ2-1	TRBD2	CASSIRGTSGGTSYNEQFF
TRBV5-1	TRBJ1-2	-	CASSPGQLNYGYPF
TRBV5-5	TRBJ2-3	TRBD1	CASSQGASSTDTQYF
TRBV6-1	TRBJ1-2	-	CASRQRQGYGYTF
TRBV7-9	TRBJ2-7	-	CASSGDIFDEQYF
TRBV4-2	TRBJ1-4	-	CASSQDLQGNEKLFF
TRBV5-4	TRBJ2-1	TRBD2	CASSSGLAVDEQFF
TRBV27	TRBJ2-3	TRBD1	CASSFLRTGSTDTQYF
TRBV6-6	TRBJ1-2	-	CASSSPPGGTF
TRBV20-1	TRBJ2-7	-	CSARHTGEQYF
TRBV18	TRBJ1-6	TRBD1	CASSPNQGARGSPLHF
TRBV4-1	TRBJ2-3	-	CASSQEGSSTDTQYF
TRBV7-3	TRBJ2-3	TRBD2	CASSSLAGGEDTQYF
TRBV19	TRBJ1-2	-	CASTPVPNLGGYGYTF
TRBV30	TRBJ1-1	-	CAWGRGGNTEAFF
TRBV9	TRBJ2-5	-	CASSVDGQETQYF
TRBV9	TRBJ2-5	-	CASSVSRVGLETQYF
TRBV6-5	TRBJ2-1	-	CASSYRGVGSYNEQFF
TRBV7-3	TRBJ1-1	-	CASSQGQLMNTEAFF
TRBV10-1	TRBJ1-1	TRBD1	CASSSGTGGNTEAFF
TRBV5-1	TRBJ2-5	TRBD2	CASSLAGSGGASETQYF
TRBV5-6	TRBJ1-2	TRBD1	CASSEYRGLSTNYGYTF